This T cell receptor (beta chain) was identified during a study of control samples from healthy donors and cancer patients. This CDR3 spans 13 amino acids. The germline V gene encodes CDR1 DFQATT and CDR2 SNEGSKA (reference sequence). Deletions cut 3 bases from V and 2 bases from J, with 11 bases between. Produced via immunoSEQ multiplex PCR; TCRdb's table is partial and in-frame only. The data show about 110,000 clones, approximately 83% seen once. The sample consisted of blood. This clonotype originated in a woman between 50 and 59 years old in good health. The chain joins TRBV20-1 to TRBJ2-7; D possibly uses TRBD1 or TRBD2 (5 bases each). The CDR3: CSASPRDPYEQYF. In DNA, the CDR3 is TGCAGTGCTAGTCCTAGGGACCCCTACGAGCAGTACTTC.